The 31 T cell receptor beta chains given below trace back to one sample, sequenced in a study of T cell responses to AZD1222 COVID-19 vaccine. Measured with immunoSEQ multiplex PCR; TCRdb has only the in-frame clones, and not every one. This table holds 110,000 to 150,000 clones, around 91% found once. The sample in question was peripheral blood, obtained on day 0 of AZD1222 vaccination. Receptor source: an adult in good health.

The chain has TRBV20-1 and TRBJ2-2; weak D call: TRBD2 (6 bases). V gave up 3 bases and J gave up 4 bases, with 15 bases separating them. The CDR3 contains 15 residues. CDR1 is DFQATT and CDR2 is SNEGSKA in the germline V gene (reference sequence). CDR3 nucleotides: TGCAGTGCTAGTTCGGGGGAGTTGGTCACCGGGGAGCTGTTTTTT. It is translated as CSASSGELVTGELFF.

The chain employs TRBV5-1 and TRBJ2-2; D may match TRBD1 or TRBD2 (6 bases each). The CDR3 sequence is 16 residues long. Trimming shortened V by 3 bases and J by 6 bases, and 18 bases separated the two germline ends. The V gene's germline CDR1 is SGHRS and CDR2 YFSETQ. The CDR3 DNA follows: TGCGCCAGCAGCTCCCAGCTTCGGGGGCTTTCCGGGGAGCTGTTTTTT. The encoded protein is CASSSQLRGLSGELFF.

The V call is TRBV5-1, the J call TRBJ1-2, with D unresolved. The V gene lost 0 bases and the J gene lost 8 bases, with 11 bases spanning the gap. The CDR3 loop spans 13 amino acids. From germline, CDR1 is SGHRS and CDR2 YFSETQ. For the CDR3, the DNA is TGCGCCAGCAGCTTGGACGTCGGCCGAGGCTACACCTTC. Amino acids: CASSLDVGRGYTF.

This chain uses TRBV28 with TRBJ2-1; the D gene is possibly TRBD2 (5 bases). The CDR3 runs to 15 residues. V lost 6 bases and J 3 bases, leaving 15 bases between the germline ends. CDR1 is MDHEN, CDR2 SYDVKM, per germline. CDR3 loop: CASSEKVEGYNEQFF. The CDR3 nucleotides are TGTGCCAGCAGCGAGAAGGTCGAGGGCTACAATGAGCAGTTCTTC.

The chain carries TRBV30 and TRBJ2-1, with D possibly TRBD2 on 6 matching bases. Trimming pared 4 bases from V and 0 bases from J, leaving 13 bases between. This CDR3 comprises 15 residues. Germline CDR1 and CDR2: GTSNPN and SVGIG (reference sequence). The CDR3 spells CAWTGGSSSYNEQFF. The DNA for the CDR3 is TGTGCCTGGACCGGGGGATCAAGCTCCTACAATGAGCAGTTCTTC. The complete variable domain, with remaining parts taken from reference TRBV30 and TRBJ2-1, reads SQTIHQWPATLVQPVGSPLSLECTVEGTSNPNLYWYRQAAGRGLQLLFYSVGIGQISSEVPQNLSASRPQDRQFILSSKKLLLSDSGFYLCAWTGGSSSYNEQFFGPGTRLTVL.

A single count supports this clone. The genes are TRBV29-1 and TRBJ2-7; D is perhaps TRBD1 (5 bases). CDR1 is SQVTM and CDR2 is ANQGSEA in the germline V gene. There are 13 residues in the CDR3. Trimming took off 5 bases at V and 4 bases at J, with 15 bases between the two ends. CDR3 in DNA: TGCAGCGTTTCCGGAAAAGGGGTATACGAGCAGTACTTC. Its protein is CSVSGKGVYEQYF.

CDR3 amino acids: CASSFKSGQGNTEAFF. The CDR3 nucleotides are TGCGCCAGCAGCTTCAAATCCGGACAGGGGAACACTGAAGCTTTCTTT. V and J are TRBV5-1 and TRBJ1-1, with 8 bases matching TRBD1. CDR1 and CDR2 (germline): SGHRS, YFSETQ. Unmatched junction bases numbered 7, after V lost 2 bases and J lost 1 base. The CDR3 extends over 16 amino acids.

The chain combines TRBV10-1 with TRBJ2-2, with 10 bases lining up with TRBD2. Germline CDR1 and CDR2: WNHNN and SYGVQD (reference sequence). The CDR3 covers 14 residues. Trimming removed 6 bases from V and 6 bases from J; junction bases left unmatched: 4. The CDR3 is CASRGGLAAGELFF. The CDR3, as DNA: TGCGCCAGCAGAGGAGGACTAGCGGCCGGGGAGCTGTTTTTT.

The CDR3 spells CASSNDVTGTNEKLFF. CDR3 bases: TGTGCCAGCAGTAATGATGTAACAGGGACTAATGAAAAACTGTTTTTT. The chain recombines TRBV27 with TRBJ1-4; D may be TRBD1 (6 bases). V lost 5 bases and J lost 2, with 15 bases in between. The germline CDR1 and CDR2 sequences are MNHEY and SMNVEV (reference sequence). The CDR3 runs 16 residues.

This sequence joins TRBV14 and TRBJ1-1; D gene ambiguous. Germline lookup yields CDR1 SGHDN and CDR2 FVKESK. The CDR3 has 17 residues. Deletions cut 0 bases from V and 0 bases from J, with 14 bases between. The CDR3 DNA is TGTGCCAGCAGCCAAGAGGTGACTAGAGGACTGAACACTGAAGCTTTCTTT. Translating it yields CASSQEVTRGLNTEAFF.

This rearrangement joins TRBV2 to TRBJ1-6, with D tentatively TRBD1 (5 bases). V lost 5 bases to trimming and J lost 7 bases, with 18 bases between them. The CDR3 length is 16 residues. Looked up from germline, CDR1 is SNHLY and CDR2 is FYNNEI. The CDR3 here is CASSPLTFGGNSPLHF. As DNA, the CDR3 is TGTGCCAGCAGTCCCTTAACGTTTGGGGGAAATTCACCCCTCCACTTT.

The V call is TRBV6-4, the J call TRBJ2-3; tentatively, D is TRBD1 (5 bases). CDR1 MRHNA and CDR2 SNTAGT come from the germline V gene. This CDR3 is built from 15 residues. The V end was cut by 0 bases, the J end by 2 bases, with 9 bases between. CDR3 amino acids: CASSDSAGSTDTQYF. The CDR3 bases are TGTGCCAGCAGTGACTCTGCAGGGTCCACAGATACGCAGTATTTT.

The chain links TRBV7-9 to TRBJ2-4; TRBD2 might be the D (5 bases). The CDR3 sequence is 12 residues long. V lost 1 base and J lost 9, with 7 bases in between. Germline loops: CDR1 SEHNR, CDR2 FQNEAQ (reference sequence). The CDR3 is CASSLDTSIQYF. The CDR3 DNA reads TGTGCCAGCAGCTTAGACACTAGCATTCAGTACTTC.

The V call is TRBV5-8, the J call TRBJ1-2, with no clear D. CDR3 length: 13 amino acids. Between the trimmed V and J ends, which lost 6 bases and 2 bases, there was a span of 11 bases. The germline CDR1 and CDR2 sequences are SGHTS and YDEGEE. The CDR3 nucleotides are TGTGCCAGCACCCCTTATGGGAACTATGGCTACACCTTC. As protein: CASTPYGNYGYTF.

This chain links TRBV19 with TRBJ1-2, with 12 bases lining up with TRBD1. Trimming at V came to 5 bases and at J to 0 bases, leaving 7 bases not matched to a gene. This CDR3 is built from 17 residues. Germline V gene lookup returns CDR1 LNHDA and CDR2 SQIVND (reference sequence). CDR3 DNA: TGTGCCAGTAGTCCGCGGGACAGGGGGCGCGCTAACTATGGCTACACCTTC. Translating gives CASSPRDRGRANYGYTF.

The chain joins TRBV5-5 to TRBJ2-3; TRBD1 matches 8 bases. This CDR3 is 15 amino acids long. The germline V gene encodes CDR1 SGHKS and CDR2 YYEKEE (reference sequence). With 5 bases clipped from V and 3 bases from J, the junction kept 8 bases outside the gene matches. The DNA for the CDR3 is TGTGCCAGCAGGACCTACAGGGGGAGGACAGATACGCAGTATTTT. This translates into CASRTYRGRTDTQYF.

The J gene is TRBJ2-7, the V gene TRBV10-2, with 7 bases identical to TRBD1. The trim removed 8 bases at V and 5 bases at J, leaving 6 bases unmatched. This CDR3 has 12 residues. Germline CDR1 WSHSY, CDR2 SAAADI. CDR3 in amino acids: CASRQGVDEQYF. The CDR3 DNA sequence: TGCGCCAGCCGCCAGGGGGTCGACGAGCAGTACTTC.

In nucleotides, the CDR3 is TGTGCCAGCAGTGATTTTGTCTCTTCCTCCTACGAGCAGTACTTC. This gives the protein CASSDFVSSSYEQYF. J is TRBJ2-7 and V is TRBV6-1; no reliable D call. Germline-derived CDR1 and CDR2 are MNHNS and SASEGT. Trimming left V 3 bases short and J 0 bases short, with 12 bases between. The CDR3 has 15 amino acids.

The chain is built from TRBV19 and TRBJ2-3; D is unresolved. The CDR3 length is 13 residues. The germline gives CDR1 LNHDA, CDR2 SQIVND (reference sequence). With 5 bases removed from V and 9 bases from J, the gap between germline ends came to 15 bases. In DNA form, the CDR3 reads TGTGCCAGTAGTCTCCCCTCGGTCGGCACGCAGTATTTT. Protein product: CASSLPSVGTQYF.

The CDR3, as DNA: TGTGCCAGCACCGTCCAGGGCTCCTACAATGAGCAGTTCTTC. Its protein is CASTVQGSYNEQFF. The chain is built from TRBV6-5 and TRBJ2-1; D may be TRBD1 (5 bases). With 7 bases removed from V and 0 bases from J, the gap between germline ends came to 10 bases. The CDR3 is made up of 14 amino acids. Germline V gene sequence: CDR1 MNHEY, CDR2 SVGAGI.

J is TRBJ2-7 and V is TRBV6-2 or TRBV6-3, with a weak D call TRBD2 (5 bases). V shed 2 bases and J shed 6 bases, with 8 bases lying between them. CDR1 is MNHEY and CDR2 is SVGEGT in the germline V gene. CDR3 length: 12 amino acids. In DNA form, the CDR3 reads TGTGCCAGCAGTTACGGGAGAAGCGAGCAGTACTTC. Protein product: CASSYGRSEQYF.

The CDR3, as DNA: TGCGCCAGCCGGCCCGCGAGCTCCTACGAGCAGTACTTC. This translates into CASRPASSYEQYF. The V gene is TRBV5-1, the J gene TRBJ2-7; D remains unclear. This CDR3 is 13 amino acids long. Per the germline V gene, CDR1 is SGHRS and CDR2 is YFSETQ. V was pared by 7 bases and J by 0 bases, with 11 bases between.

V gene TRBV19 combines with J gene TRBJ1-2; tentative D call: TRBD1 (5 bases). In germline, CDR1 is LNHDA, CDR2 SQIVND (reference sequence). V lost 3 bases, J lost 3 bases, and 8 bases lay in between. This CDR3 contains 13 residues. The CDR3 here is CASSIMGDYGYTF. Written as DNA, the CDR3 is TGTGCCAGTAGTATTATGGGGGACTATGGCTACACCTTC.

In nucleotides, the CDR3 is TGTGCCAGCAGCGTAGACCCGGGGTCACCCCTCCACTTT. Encoded protein: CASSVDPGSPLHF. V and J are TRBV9 and TRBJ1-6; unclear D gene. The CDR3 has 13 amino acids. Germline V gene sequence: CDR1 SGDLS, CDR2 YYNGEE. V lost 0 bases to trimming and J lost 10 bases, with 8 bases between them. The variable domain in full, completed from reference TRBV9 and TRBJ1-6, reads DSGVTQTPKHLITATGQRVTLRCSPRSGDLSVYWYQQSLDQGLQFLIQYYNGEERAKGNILERFSAQQFPDLHSELNLSSLELGDSALYFCASSVDPGSPLHFGNGTRLTVT.

The rearrangement uses TRBV6-1 and TRBJ1-2; 9 bases are a match to TRBD1. Looked up from germline, CDR1 is MNHNS and CDR2 is SASEGT. V trimming: 2 bases; J trimming: 5 bases; junction bases outside the gene matches: 9. The CDR3 has 16 amino acids. The CDR3 region is CASSETGTGIEYGYTF. CDR3 DNA: TGTGCCAGCAGTGAAACCGGGACAGGGATAGAATATGGCTACACCTTC.

J is TRBJ2-2 and V is TRBV3-1 (or the pseudogene TRBV3-2); D may correspond to TRBD1 or TRBD2 (5 bases each). Germline V gene sequence: CDR1 LGHDT, CDR2 YNNKEL (reference sequence). This CDR3 has 17 residues. Trimming shortened V by 4 bases and J by 1 base, and 16 bases separated the two germline ends. DNA of the CDR3: TGTGCCAGCAGCCCCCCGGGACGGAATTTGAACACCGGGGAGCTGTTTTTT. Translated, it gives CASSPPGRNLNTGELFF.

This clone was picked up a small number of times. This chain uses TRBV19 with TRBJ1-5, with D uncertain. Germline CDR1 is LNHDA and CDR2 is SQIVND (reference sequence). Trimming cost V 7 bases and J 4 bases, with 5 bases left between them. The CDR3 spans 11 residues. CDR3 in DNA: TGTGCCAGTAAGGATAATCAGCCCCAGCATTTT. Its protein is CASKDNQPQHF.

V gene TRBV6-4 combines with J gene TRBJ2-1, with no clear D. The ends were cut back, 6 bases at V and 0 bases at J, with 12 bases in the middle. Looked up from germline, CDR1 is MRHNA and CDR2 is SNTAGT. This CDR3 is built from 15 residues. The CDR3 spells CASRPDANSYNEQFF. The CDR3 DNA sequence: TGTGCCAGCAGACCAGACGCTAACTCCTACAATGAGCAGTTCTTC.

The chain joins TRBV5-1 to TRBJ2-1; the match to TRBD2 covers 11 bases. The V gene's germline CDR1 is SGHRS and CDR2 YFSETQ. The CDR3 length is 14 residues. Trimming took 3 bases from V and 8 from J; bases not matched to a gene: 4. The DNA for the CDR3 is TGCGCCAGCAGCTCGGGGGGACTAGCGGATGAGCAGTTCTTC. Its protein product is CASSSGGLADEQFF.

This chain joins TRBV7-9 and TRBJ1-2; D is uncertain. V was trimmed by 4 bases and J by 8 bases, leaving 17 bases between them. This CDR3 has 14 amino acids. Germline V CDR1 and CDR2: SEHNR, FQNEAQ (reference sequence). As DNA, the CDR3 is TGTGCCAGCAGCTCAGAATTGCAGGTGCGGGGCTACACCTTC. Amino acid sequence: CASSSELQVRGYTF. The full variable domain, with the rest looked up from reference TRBV7-9 and TRBJ1-2, is DTGVSQNPRHKITKRGQNVTFRCDPISEHNRLYWYRQTLGQGPEFLTYFQNEAQLEKSRLLSDRFSAERPKGSFSTLEIQRTEQGDSAMYLCASSSELQVRGYTFGSGTRLTVV.

The CDR3 DNA is TGTGCCAGCAGCTGGCAGGTGAACACTGAAGCTTTCTTT. Translating gives CASSWQVNTEAFF. This rearrangement joins TRBV5-8 to TRBJ1-1; D gene unclear. The CDR3 is 13 amino acids. Germline V gene sequence: CDR1 SGHTS, CDR2 YDEGEE. V shed 3 bases and J shed 0 bases, with 6 bases lying between them.